The sequence of this TCR beta chain was determined in a study of shared clonotypes between healthy human individuals. Assay: immunoSEQ multiplex PCR; the TCRdb copy retains only in-frame clones and omits some. The table has some 2.3 million clones, 80% to 95% seen once. General study findings and limits: Even with large depth, rarefaction showed that sorted-subset sequencing was incomplete.

The CDR3 is made up of 15 amino acids. V lost 5 bases and J 4 bases, leaving 17 bases between the germline ends. Per the germline V gene, CDR1 is SEHNR and CDR2 is FQNEAQ (reference sequence). Concerning this clone itself: Its antigen remains unidentified.

This chain connects TRBV7-9 to TRBJ1-1; D perhaps matches TRBD1 (6 bases). The clonotype was recovered from a man between 18 and 29 years old in good health. Some clones in this sample may be carry-over from other donors' samples. Sequencing input: naive CD4+ T cells from PBMCs. Subset specified: CD45RA+ positively selected. In DNA form, the CDR3 reads TGTGCCAGCAGCCCCCATGGCAGGGGAACCACTGAAGCTTTCTTT. It codes for CASSPHGRGTTEAFF.